Ten or more counts support the clone carrying this T cell receptor beta chain. Its matching antigen is unknown. The CDR3 has 14 residues. Germline-derived CDR1 and CDR2 are LGHDT and YNNKEL (reference sequence). V was shortened by 4 bases and J by 2 bases, with 11 bases between the two germline ends. cDNA was made from 400 to 500 ng RNA using alpha and beta constant primers. Each of the alpha and beta chains got its own library through chain-specific third strand synthesis with indices. TCRdb fed the 5' RACE reads into MiXCR, producing one record per CDR3 protein. Among about 18,000 distinct CDR3 sequences, 10% were seen once, and the ten largest hold around 3.1%. No cell fractionation was done, so the repertoire covers all unsorted peripheral blood T cells. This entry comes from a study of HIV-infected patients and healthy controls. General study results and limits: Untreated HIV+ repertoires had roughly threefold fewer distinct CDR3s and lower Shannon diversity than healthy controls. CMV-associated CDR3s mostly grew nonsignificantly during therapy, while HIV-associated CDR3s declined significantly. Unequal distinct sequence numbers between patients and controls complicated comparisons. HIV-infected patients shared fewer CDR3 sequences between individuals than healthy controls.

The rearrangement uses TRBV3-1 and TRBJ2-5; no firm D call. Source material: blood. This receptor was identified in an adult in good health. The CDR3 bases are TGTGCCAGCAGCCCCCCGTTGGGTCAAGAGACCCAGTACTTC. Its protein is CASSPPLGQETQYF.